The entry below describes one T cell receptor (beta chain). Its target is not known. These data are taken from a study of T cell responses to AZD1222 COVID-19 vaccine. Study observations and caveats: Donors were largely white British and mainly female; clonal diversity was possibly underestimated.

Produced via immunoSEQ multiplex PCR; TCRdb's table is partial and in-frame only. The sample carries approximately 80,000 clones, more than 70% recorded once. The clonotype was recovered from an adult in good health. The sample in question was peripheral blood, obtained on day 0 of AZD1222 vaccination.

CDR3 bases: TGTGCCAGCAGTCCGTCAGGGCCGCGACAGGGTGAGAACACTGAAGCTTTCTTT. Translated, it gives CASSPSGPRQGENTEAFF. The chain couples TRBV2 to TRBJ1-1; 7 nucleotides agree with TRBD1. The V segment lost 5 bases and the J segment 1 base; nucleotides outside the gene matches: 16. This CDR3 contains 18 residues. The germline V gene has CDR1 SNHLY and CDR2 FYNNEI.